The 23 T cell receptor beta chains in this list originate from one sample, sequenced in a study of technical replicates of blood from a few donors. The protocol was immunoSEQ multiplex PCR, while the TCRdb copy is restricted to in-frame clones and leaves out a portion. The profile shows tens of thousands of clones, around 90% of them singletons. Sequenced: T cells isolated from PBMCs. Every receptor here comes from a human donor in good health.

The chain combines TRBV6-1 with TRBJ1-2; 10 bases are a match to TRBD1. V trimming: 5 bases; J trimming: 6 bases; junction bases outside the gene matches: 6. This CDR3 has 14 residues. In germline, CDR1 is MNHNS, CDR2 SASEGT. The CDR3 nucleotides are TGTGCCAGCAGTCTAGACAGGGGGCCTCATGGCTACACCTTC. Amino acids: CASSLDRGPHGYTF.

This sequence joins TRBV7-2 and TRBJ1-6, with D tentatively TRBD1 (6 bases). Trimming removed 3 bases at V and 0 bases at J, with 12 bases between. The V gene's germline CDR1 is SGHTA and CDR2 FQGNSA. CDR3 length: 17 residues. The CDR3 spells CASSFAGESSYNSPLHF. CDR3 in DNA: TGTGCCAGCAGCTTCGCAGGGGAAAGCTCCTATAATTCACCCCTCCACTTT.

This rearrangement joins TRBV6-4 to TRBJ2-2; D perhaps matches TRBD2 (6 bases). The CDR3 has 15 amino acids. Between the trimmed V and J ends, which lost 3 bases and 1 base, there was a span of 9 bases. CDR1 and CDR2 (germline): MRHNA, SNTAGT. CDR3 DNA sequence: TGTGCCAGCAGTGAGTTAGCGGTGAACACCGGGGAGCTGTTTTTT. Translating gives CASSELAVNTGELFF.

The genes are TRBV13 and TRBJ1-6; D is possibly TRBD1 (6 bases). Trimming removed 5 bases at V and 9 bases at J, with 14 bases between. CDR1 PRHDT and CDR2 FYEKMQ come from the germline V gene (reference sequence). CDR3 length equals 14 residues. The CDR3 loop is CASSTGHRASPLHF. CDR3 DNA: TGTGCCAGCAGCACGGGACATCGGGCTTCACCCCTCCACTTT.

The CDR3 DNA reads as TGTGCCAGCAGCTCTGTTGGGACAGGAGAAGAGACCCAGTACTTC. Its translation is CASSSVGTGEETQYF. This chain links TRBV5-5 with TRBJ2-5, with 8 nucleotides matching TRBD1. Germline lookup yields CDR1 SGHKS and CDR2 YYEKEE (reference sequence). Trimming took 3 bases from V and 3 from J; bases not matched to a gene: 7. This CDR3 has 15 amino acids.

This chain uses TRBV5-4 with TRBJ2-3, with 7 bases fitting TRBD2. Germline trimming cut 9 bases from V and 0 bases from J; bases unmatched to any gene: 16. The CDR3 sequence is 17 residues long. The V gene's germline CDR1 is SGHNT and CDR2 YYREEE (reference sequence). CDR3: CAIPRGVSGTSTDTQYF. The CDR3, as DNA: TGTGCCATCCCACGGGGGGTTAGCGGAACTAGCACAGATACGCAGTATTTT.

This clone was picked up one time. The chain employs TRBV6-1 and TRBJ1-2; 8 nucleotides line up with TRBD1. Looked up from germline, CDR1 is MNHNS and CDR2 is SASEGT. Germline trimming cut 9 bases from V and 3 bases from J; bases unmatched to any gene: 9. The CDR3 is 14 amino acids. The CDR3 here is CASSLTGVYYGYTF. As DNA, the CDR3 is TGTGCCAGTTCCCTGACAGGGGTCTACTATGGCTACACCTTC.

J is TRBJ2-4 and V is TRBV30; the D gene is possibly TRBD1 (5 bases). Trimming removed 2 bases at V and 1 base at J, with 18 bases between. The germline gives CDR1 GTSNPN, CDR2 SVGIG (reference sequence). The length of the CDR3 is 17 residues. The DNA for the CDR3 is TGTGCCTGGAGTCTAGGGGCCAGTGATGCGGCCAAAAACATTCAGTACTTC. The encoded protein is CAWSLGASDAAKNIQYF.

This chain joins TRBV5-3 and TRBJ1-2, with 10 bases that match TRBD1. TRBV5-3 is an ORF for which the function is uncertain. Unmatched junction bases numbered 8, after V lost 4 bases and J lost 8 bases. This CDR3 comprises 14 residues. CDR3 sequence (DNA): TGTGCCAGAAGCCCTCGACAGGGGGCGTGGGGCTACACCTTC. This sequence encodes CARSPRQGAWGYTF.

The V and J genes are TRBV19 and TRBJ2-5; 8 bases fit TRBD1. Trimming removed 8 bases from V and 5 bases from J; junction bases left unmatched: 10. CDR3 length equals 14 residues. Germline CDR1 is LNHDA and CDR2 is SQIVND (reference sequence). CDR3 sequence reads: CASADRGRSETQYF. For the CDR3, the DNA is TGTGCCAGTGCAGACAGGGGTAGGTCGGAGACCCAGTACTTC.

This clone was seen just once. This rearrangement joins TRBV19 to TRBJ1-2; 7 bases map to TRBD1. The CDR3 contains 14 residues. Germline assignment: CDR1 LNHDA and CDR2 SQIVND (reference sequence). V dropped 8 bases and J dropped 4; count of bases not matched to a gene: 10. For the CDR3, the DNA is TGTGCCAGTTCTATAGGACAGGCGACCTATGGCTACACCTTC. Amino acids: CASSIGQATYGYTF.

The table lists this clone with a few counts. J is TRBJ2-3 and V is TRBV5-4, with D unresolved. Per the germline V gene, CDR1 is SGHNT and CDR2 is YYREEE (reference sequence). Trimming removed 4 bases at V and 0 bases at J, with 9 bases between. The CDR3 sequence is 14 residues long. The CDR3 protein is CASSVDRSTDTQYF. The CDR3 DNA is TGTGCCAGCAGCGTGGACCGGAGCACAGATACGCAGTATTTT.

The chain uses TRBV14 and TRBJ1-1; 8 nucleotides line up with TRBD1. Per germline, CDR1 SGHDN and CDR2 FVKESK. V lost 5 bases and J lost 0; bases outside the gene matches: 2. The CDR3 is 14 amino acids. CDR3 residues: CASSSGGLNTEAFF. The CDR3 nucleotides read TGTGCCAGCAGCTCAGGGGGCCTGAACACTGAAGCTTTCTTT.

This chain joins TRBV4-2 and TRBJ2-7; a weak D match, TRBD1 (5 bases). Trimming shortened V by 0 bases and J by 1 base, and 13 bases separated the two germline ends. The CDR3 is 16 amino acids. CDR1 and CDR2 from the germline V gene are LGHNA and YNFKEQ. The CDR3 DNA sequence: TGTGCCAGCAGCCAAGATCTTGGGGCAGCATCCTACGAGCAGTACTTC. The encoded protein is CASSQDLGAASYEQYF.

DNA for the CDR3: TGTGCCAGCAGCTTGGGGCTGACAGGTGCCGCCTACGAGCAGTACTTC. Translated: CASSLGLTGAAYEQYF. V and J are TRBV5-5 and TRBJ2-7; weak D call: TRBD1 (6 bases). This CDR3 comprises 16 residues. V lost 0 bases and J 2 bases, leaving 15 bases between the germline ends. Germline V lookup: CDR1 SGHKS, CDR2 YYEKEE (reference sequence).

This rearrangement joins TRBV5-3 to TRBJ2-3; unclear D gene. TRBV5-3 is placed among ORFs of uncertain function. The CDR3 totals 13 residues. Trimming pared 6 bases from V and 0 bases from J, leaving 8 bases between. CDR3 region: CARKRNSTDTQYF. In DNA form, the CDR3 reads TGTGCCAGAAAGAGGAATAGCACAGATACGCAGTATTTT.

This clone has just one count. The V and J genes are TRBV5-1 and TRBJ2-6; D gene uncertain. The CDR3 covers 16 residues. CDR1 and CDR2 (germline): SGHRS, YFSETQ. The ends were cut back, 3 bases at V and 0 bases at J, with 10 bases in the middle. The CDR3 is CASSSNPGSGANVLTF. The CDR3 DNA is TGCGCCAGCAGCTCCAACCCGGGCTCTGGGGCCAACGTCCTGACTTTC. Full variable domain (remainder filled in from reference TRBV5-1 and TRBJ2-6): KAGVTQTPRYLIKTRGQQVTLSCSPISGHRSVSWYQQTPGQGLQFLFEYFSETQRNKGNFPGRFSGRQFSNSRSEMNVSTLELGDSALYLCASSSNPGSGANVLTFGAGSRLTVL.

This clone was found once. The chain recombines TRBV13 with TRBJ2-7, with TRBD1 as a possible D gene (6 bases). Germline CDR1 PRHDT, CDR2 FYEKMQ (reference sequence). Trimming pared 4 bases from V and 1 base from J, leaving 11 bases between. This CDR3 comprises 14 residues. CDR3 sequence: CASSSFQGSYEQYF. The CDR3, as DNA: TGTGCCAGCAGCTCCTTTCAGGGGTCCTACGAGCAGTACTTC.

This clone was counted once. The genes are TRBV7-2 and TRBJ1-6; D uncertain. Germline-derived CDR1 and CDR2 are SGHTA and FQGNSA. The CDR3 has 13 residues. Trimming cost V 4 bases and J 8 bases, with 9 bases left between them. CDR3 DNA sequence: TGTGCCAGCAGCTCCTTTCAGGATTCACCCCTCCACTTT. It is translated as CASSSFQDSPLHF.

This rearrangement joins TRBV19 to TRBJ1-4; 10 bases align to TRBD1. This CDR3 has 15 residues. Trimming cost V 5 bases and J 8 bases; bases outside gene matches: 8. The germline gives CDR1 LNHDA, CDR2 SQIVND (reference sequence). DNA for the CDR3: TGTGCCAGTAGTTCAGCCGGGACAGGGGCGGAAAAACTGTTTTTT. Its protein product is CASSSAGTGAEKLFF.

The rearrangement joins TRBV11-3 to TRBJ1-1, with TRBD1 identical over 8 bases. The CDR3 has 13 residues. The J segment lost 1 base and the V segment lost 7 bases, leaving 2 bases of the junction unmatched. The germline CDR1 and CDR2 sequences are SGHNT and YENEEA. CDR3 bases: TGTGCCAGCATGGACAGGGAGAACACTGAAGCTTTCTTT. Amino acid sequence: CASMDRENTEAFF.

This clone showed up just once. The chain carries TRBV28 and TRBJ2-7, with TRBD1 matching 9 bases. This CDR3 region has 15 residues. Germline CDR1 MDHEN, CDR2 SYDVKM. Trimming took 6 bases from V and 0 from J; bases not matched to a gene: 6. DNA for the CDR3: TGTGCCAGCAGCAAGGACAGGGGCCTCTCCTACGAGCAGTACTTC. This encodes CASSKDRGLSYEQYF.

The chain carries TRBV28 and TRBJ2-7; D is perhaps TRBD2 (6 bases). In germline, CDR1 is MDHEN, CDR2 SYDVKM. With 5 bases removed from V and 5 bases from J, the gap between germline ends came to 13 bases. The CDR3 totals 13 residues. CDR3 bases: TGTGCCAGCAGTCTACTAGCCCTCGACGAGCAGTACTTC. Its protein is CASSLLALDEQYF.